This T cell receptor (beta chain) was captured in a study of CD8 T cells in ankylosing spondylitis. Regarding the study as a whole: A motif in TCR beta, a set of roughly eight highly homologous variants, appeared characteristic of ankylosing spondylitis blood. Enrichment of disease-linked clones was reportedly significant in matched ankylosing spondylitis synovial fluid. Within peripheral blood, clones linked to disease were CD8+ and relatively rare.

A few counts support this clonotype. Its antigen is undetermined. Germline V gene sequence: CDR1 MNHEY, CDR2 SMNVEV (reference sequence). The CDR3 is made up of 17 amino acids. After removal of 3 bases from V and 8 bases from J, the junction contained 8 bases not matched to a gene. Each CDR3 protein gets one entry after TCRdb re-called the 5' RACE reads with MiXCR. This sample has approximately 140,000 distinct CDR3 sequences, with around 42% found just once. Sequencing was carried out using synovial fluid, either unsorted or a sorted T cell fraction (not recorded which). The receptor was isolated from a male donor with ankylosing spondylitis. This chain links TRBV27 with TRBJ2-1, with 15 nucleotides matching TRBD2. In nucleotides, the CDR3 is TGTGCCAGCAGTTTCGCCGGACTAGCGGGAGGGCAATATGAGCAGTTCTTC. Protein sequence: CASSFAGLAGGQYEQFF.